The 15 T cell receptor beta chains below all came from one sample that was sequenced in a study of blood T cell repertoires in COVID-19. This table comes from immunoSEQ multiplex PCR, and its TCRdb copy is limited to in-frame clones, with some not included. Of 10,000 to 15,000 clones in the sample, around four fifths were seen once. Sequencing input: peripheral blood. These receptors all stem from a human donor in a cohort sampled during active COVID-19.

This clone was seen only a few times. The CDR3 here is CASSSGHRSSGANVLTF. Here the CDR3 DNA reads TGCGCCAGCAGCTCGGGACACCGGTCCTCTGGGGCCAACGTCCTGACTTTC. J is TRBJ2-6 and V is TRBV4-3; perhaps TRBD1 as D (6 bases). Germline CDR1 LGHNA, CDR2 YSLEER. The CDR3 has 17 residues. The V end lost 5 bases, the J end lost 0 bases, and 14 bases lay between the germline ends.

In this sample, this clone turned up a few times. The CDR3 loop is CASSQGKIGGYQPQHF. CDR3 bases: TGCGCCAGCAGCCAAGGTAAAATAGGGGGCTATCAGCCCCAGCATTTT. This chain uses TRBV4-1 with TRBJ1-5; 7 nucleotides agree with TRBD1. The length of the CDR3 is 16 residues. With V trimmed by 1 base and J by 5 bases, 8 bases remained unmatched. CDR1 is MGHRA, CDR2 YSYEKL, per germline.

The chain joins TRBV4-2 to TRBJ1-1, with unresolved D. There are 12 residues in the CDR3. The V and J ends lost 4 bases and 1 base respectively, with 4 bases between them. Germline CDR1 reads LGHNA; CDR2 reads YNFKEQ. The CDR3 DNA follows: TGTGCCAGCAGCCGACAGAACACTGAAGCTTTCTTT. It specifies CASSRQNTEAFF.

V and J are TRBV19 and TRBJ1-1; 7 bases fit TRBD1. J was trimmed by 3 bases and V by 5 bases; bases with no gene match: 12. The CDR3 is 16 residues long. CDR1 and CDR2 (germline): LNHDA, SQIVND (reference sequence). CDR3 residues: CASSLPMGDSHTEAFF. DNA for the CDR3: TGTGCCAGTAGTCTTCCGATGGGGGACAGCCACACTGAAGCTTTCTTT.

The rearrangement uses TRBV18 and TRBJ1-2; 12 bases align to TRBD1. CDR1 KGHSH and CDR2 LQKENI come from the germline V gene. The CDR3 is 18 amino acids. V lost 2 bases and J lost 2; bases outside the gene matches: 9. In nucleotides, the CDR3 is TGTGCCAGCTCACCATTGGGACAGGGGGCCAGGCGAAACTATGGCTACACCTTC. Translated, it gives CASSPLGQGARRNYGYTF.

The rearrangement uses TRBV5-4 and TRBJ2-7; TRBD2 matches 8 bases. Trimming removed 5 bases from V and 0 bases from J; junction bases left unmatched: 4. Germline V gene data show CDR1 as SGHNT and CDR2 as YYREEE (reference sequence). The CDR3 sequence is 14 residues long. The CDR3 spells CASRPSGGSYEQYF. In DNA, the CDR3 is TGTGCCAGCAGGCCGAGCGGGGGCTCCTACGAGCAGTACTTC.

In this sample, this clone turned up a few times. At the DNA level, this CDR3 is encoded by other sequences in the same sample as well. The chain recombines TRBV7-9 with TRBJ1-1; D remains unclear. The germline V gene has CDR1 SEHNR and CDR2 FQNEAQ (reference sequence). The CDR3 consists of 11 residues. Trimming cost V 5 bases and J 3 bases, with 4 bases left between them. DNA for the CDR3: TGTGCCAGCAGCCGTTACACTGAAGCTTTCTTT. Translation gives CASSRYTEAFF.

This chain joins TRBV7-9 and TRBJ2-3; D is undetermined. Germline assignment: CDR1 SEHNR and CDR2 FQNEAQ (reference sequence). V was trimmed by 3 bases and J by 0 bases, leaving 7 bases between them. This CDR3 spans 14 amino acids. The chain's CDR3 is CASSFSLSTDTQYF. The CDR3 region has the DNA TGTGCCAGCAGCTTCTCCCTCAGCACAGATACGCAGTATTTT.

This chain joins TRBV2 and TRBJ2-7; weak D call: TRBD1 (5 bases). Trimming removed 1 base at V and 0 bases at J, with 7 bases between. Germline V gene lookup returns CDR1 SNHLY and CDR2 FYNNEI. The CDR3 runs 14 residues. The DNA for the CDR3 is TGTGCCAGCAGTGAAGGGACATCCTCCTACGAGCAGTACTTC. Residues: CASSEGTSSYEQYF. The full variable domain, rest sourced from reference TRBV2 and TRBJ2-7, is EPEVTQTPSHQVTQMGQEVILRCVPISNHLYFYWYRQILGQKVEFLVSFYNNEISEKSEIFDDQFSVERPDGSNFTLKIRSTKLEDSAMYFCASSEGTSSYEQYFGPGTRLTVT.

The chain has TRBV5-1 and TRBJ2-5; 9 nucleotides match TRBD2. V shed 4 bases, J shed 5 bases, and the junction held 12 bases outside the gene matches. The CDR3 spans 16 residues. Per germline, CDR1 SGHRS and CDR2 YFSETQ. CDR3 protein: CASSPTSLAGGETQYF. The CDR3 DNA follows: TGCGCCAGCAGCCCCACCTCATTGGCGGGGGGGGAGACCCAGTACTTC.

This rearrangement joins TRBV30 to TRBJ1-6; 10 bases are shared with TRBD1. The germline V gene has CDR1 GTSNPN and CDR2 SVGIG (reference sequence). The CDR3 is 15 amino acids. V lost 0 bases and J lost 7; bases outside the gene matches: 3. In nucleotides, the CDR3 is TGTGCCTGGAGTGTCAGGGACAGGGGAAATTCACCCCTCCACTTT. Protein sequence: CAWSVRDRGNSPLHF.

The rearrangement joins TRBV6-5 to TRBJ2-7, with TRBD2 identical over 10 bases. Germline CDR1 is MNHEY and CDR2 is SVGAGI. The CDR3 runs to 15 residues. The V and J ends lost 7 bases and 5 bases, in that order; junction bases with no gene match: 11. In DNA form, the CDR3 reads TGTGCCAGCAACCGCCTCCAGCGGGGGGGCGACGAGCAGTACTTC. This codes for CASNRLQRGGDEQYF.

This clone occurred a few times. The chain recombines TRBV7-9 with TRBJ1-1; D is uncertain. The CDR3 loop spans 14 amino acids. Germline V CDR1 and CDR2: SEHNR, FQNEAQ (reference sequence). V gave up 5 bases and J gave up 1 base, with 11 bases separating them. CDR3 amino acids: CASSTAIPNTEAFF. The CDR3 nucleotides read TGTGCCAGCAGCACCGCGATACCGAACACTGAAGCTTTCTTT.

The chain recombines TRBV6-5 with TRBJ1-5; D unresolved. V lost 5 bases, J lost 9 bases, and 17 bases lay in between. The CDR3 loop spans 14 amino acids. Looked up from germline, CDR1 is MNHEY and CDR2 is SVGAGI. The CDR3 sequence: CASSKAQAIGPQHF. CDR3 DNA sequence: TGTGCCAGCAGTAAGGCGCAGGCGATAGGGCCCCAGCATTTT.

This clone was picked up a small number of times. This chain joins TRBV7-7 and TRBJ1-3, with no clear D. The CDR3 sequence is 15 residues long. Germline V gene lookup returns CDR1 SSHAT and CDR2 FNYEAQ (reference sequence). The germline V and J ends were trimmed by 2 bases and 2 bases, with 10 bases remaining between them. The CDR3 nucleotides read TGTGCCAGCAGCTTAAGCGGGGTTCCTGGAAACACCATATATTTT. It yields the protein CASSLSGVPGNTIYF.